The 10 T cell receptor beta chains reported below all come from one sample, sequenced in a study of graft-versus-host responses after intestinal transplantation. These TCRs are of unknown antigen specificity. Assay used: immunoSEQ multiplex PCR; TCRdb lists only in-frame clones, some missing. Of 70,000 to 95,000 clones detected, 80% to 95% appear once; the ten largest clones hold 1% to 1.4%. The sample consisted of unstimulated CD8+ T cells sorted from spleen or lymph node cells, taken before transplant. The receptors derive from a human donor who was the organ donor for an intestinal transplant.

The J gene is TRBJ1-5, the V gene TRBV19; 8 bases match TRBD1. The CDR3 spans 13 residues. Germline loops: CDR1 LNHDA, CDR2 SQIVND (reference sequence). V trimming: 5 bases; J trimming: 10 bases; junction bases outside the gene matches: 7. The CDR3 nucleotides are TGTGCCAGTAGTCTGCAGGGGGCGTCCCCCCAGCATTTT. It translates to CASSLQGASPQHF.

V usage is TRBV6-5 and J usage is TRBJ2-7; 8 nucleotides align to TRBD2. The CDR3 has 13 amino acids. The germline CDR1 and CDR2 sequences are MNHEY and SVGAGI. The junction had 0 bases not matched to a gene; V was cut back by 2 bases and J by 3 bases. The CDR3 coding sequence is TGTGCCAGCAGTTACGCGGGGGGCTACGAGCAGTACTTC. Protein product: CASSYAGGYEQYF.

V and J are TRBV5-4 and TRBJ2-5, with 10 positions matching TRBD2. V gave up 0 bases and J gave up 5 bases; unmatched junction bases: 7. Germline V gene lookup returns CDR1 SGHNT and CDR2 YYREEE (reference sequence). This CDR3 is 16 amino acids long. This CDR3 is CASSLESSGGWETQYF. Here the CDR3 DNA reads TGTGCCAGCAGCTTGGAATCTAGCGGGGGCTGGGAGACCCAGTACTTC.

V usage is TRBV21-1 and J usage is TRBJ1-1. TRBV21-1 is described as a pseudogene. This CDR3 region has 12 residues. The CDR3 loop is CASGVVGTEAFF. The DNA of the CDR3 is TGTGCCAGCGGAGTCGTTGGCACTGAAGCTTTCTTT.

The rearrangement links TRBV6-6 to TRBJ1-1, with 8 bases that match TRBD1. V shed 5 bases and J 5 bases; nucleotides not matched to a gene: 7. Germline V gene sequence: CDR1 MNHNY, CDR2 SVGAGI (reference sequence). The CDR3 is 14 residues long. The CDR3 bases are TGTGCCAGCAGTCGAAGGACAGGGCTGACTGAAGCTTTCTTT. As protein: CASSRRTGLTEAFF.

The chain joins TRBV28 to TRBJ1-1; TRBD1 agrees at 8 bases. The CDR3 consists of 16 residues. J was trimmed by 6 bases and V by 1 base; bases with no gene match: 10. From germline, CDR1 is MDHEN and CDR2 SYDVKM. CDR3 DNA sequence: TGTGCCAGCAGTTTATCGTTCCGGACAGGGTACCCTGAAGCTTTCTTT. It codes for CASSLSFRTGYPEAFF.

The chain combines TRBV7-3 with TRBJ2-7, with D maybe TRBD2 (6 bases). This CDR3 is built from 13 residues. Trimming shortened V by 6 bases and J by 4 bases, and 13 bases separated the two germline ends. CDR1 and CDR2 from the germline V gene are SGHTA and FQGTGA. The CDR3 nucleotides read TGTGCCAGCAGTATCCTCGGGGGATACGAGCAGTACTTC. Translated, it gives CASSILGGYEQYF.

The chain joins TRBV6-4 to TRBJ2-7; TRBD2 might be the D (5 bases). Per germline, CDR1 MRHNA and CDR2 SNTAGT. This CDR3 has 18 amino acids. V was shortened by 0 bases and J by 3 bases, with 21 bases between the two germline ends. CDR3 loop: CASSDSIRLAGPLYEQYF. CDR3 nucleotide sequence: TGTGCCAGCAGTGACTCGATTCGGCTAGCAGGTCCCCTCTACGAGCAGTACTTC.

The chain has TRBV5-6 and TRBJ1-2, with a possible D match to TRBD1 (6 bases). CDR3 length: 15 residues. Germline CDR1 reads SGHDT; CDR2 reads YYEEEE. V lost 3 bases and J 5 bases, leaving 17 bases between the germline ends. In DNA form, the CDR3 reads TGTGCCAGCAGCTCAGAGTTAGGGGGACTATATGGCTACACCTTC. This translates into CASSSELGGLYGYTF.

The V and J genes are TRBV7-6 and TRBJ2-7, with 10 bases fitting TRBD2. The CDR3 loop spans 13 amino acids. Losses at the gene ends were 8 bases for V and 2 bases for J; bases not matched to a gene: 3. Germline CDR1 is SGHVS and CDR2 is FNYEAQ. CDR3 protein: CASGLAGAYEQYF. For the CDR3, the DNA is TGTGCCAGCGGCCTAGCGGGAGCCTACGAGCAGTACTTC.